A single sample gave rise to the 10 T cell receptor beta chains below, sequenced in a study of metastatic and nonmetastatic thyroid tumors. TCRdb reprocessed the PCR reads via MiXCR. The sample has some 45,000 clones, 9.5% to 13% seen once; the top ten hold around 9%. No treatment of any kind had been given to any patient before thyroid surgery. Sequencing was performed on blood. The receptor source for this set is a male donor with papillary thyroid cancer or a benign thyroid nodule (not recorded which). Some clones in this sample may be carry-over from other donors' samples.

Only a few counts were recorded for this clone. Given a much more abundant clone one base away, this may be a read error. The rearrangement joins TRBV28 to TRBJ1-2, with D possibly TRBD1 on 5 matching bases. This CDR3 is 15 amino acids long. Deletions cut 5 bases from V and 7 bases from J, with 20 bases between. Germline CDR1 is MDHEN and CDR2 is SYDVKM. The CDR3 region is CASSLRGTLCGGYTF. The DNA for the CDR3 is TGTGCCAGCAGTCTCCGCGGGACTCTGTGTGGTGGCTACACCTTC.

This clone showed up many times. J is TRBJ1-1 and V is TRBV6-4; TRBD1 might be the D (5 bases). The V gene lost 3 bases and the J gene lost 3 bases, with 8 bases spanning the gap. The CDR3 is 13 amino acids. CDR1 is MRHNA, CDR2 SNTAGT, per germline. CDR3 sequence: CASSEQAHTEAFF. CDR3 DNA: TGTGCCAGCAGTGAACAGGCGCACACTGAAGCTTTCTTT.

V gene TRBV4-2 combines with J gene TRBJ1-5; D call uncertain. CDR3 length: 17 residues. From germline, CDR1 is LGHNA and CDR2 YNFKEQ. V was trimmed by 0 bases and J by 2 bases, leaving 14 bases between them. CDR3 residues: CASSQDLFLQGNQPQHF. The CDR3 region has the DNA TGTGCCAGCAGCCAAGATCTATTTCTCCAAGGCAATCAGCCCCAGCATTTT.

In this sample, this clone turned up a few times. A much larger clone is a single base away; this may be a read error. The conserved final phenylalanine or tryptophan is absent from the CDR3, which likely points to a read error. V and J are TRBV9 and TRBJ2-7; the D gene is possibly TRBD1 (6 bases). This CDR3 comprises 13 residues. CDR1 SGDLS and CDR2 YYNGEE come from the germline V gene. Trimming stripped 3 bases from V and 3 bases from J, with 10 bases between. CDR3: CASSERTDYEQYL. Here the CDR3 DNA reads TGTGCCAGCAGCGAGCGGACAGACTACGAGCAGTACCTC.

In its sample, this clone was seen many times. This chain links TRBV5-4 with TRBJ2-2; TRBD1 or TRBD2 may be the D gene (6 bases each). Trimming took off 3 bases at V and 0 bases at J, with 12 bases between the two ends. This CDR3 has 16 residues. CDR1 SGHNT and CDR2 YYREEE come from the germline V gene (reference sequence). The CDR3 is CASSYGRTANTGELFF. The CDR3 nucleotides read TGTGCCAGCAGCTATGGGAGGACAGCGAACACCGGGGAGCTGTTTTTT. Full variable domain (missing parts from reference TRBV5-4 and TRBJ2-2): ETGVTQSPTHLIKTRGQQVTLRCSSQSGHNTVSWYQQALGQGPQFIFQYYREEENGRGNFPPRFSGLQFPNYSSELNVNALELDDSALYLCASSYGRTANTGELFFGEGSRLTVL.

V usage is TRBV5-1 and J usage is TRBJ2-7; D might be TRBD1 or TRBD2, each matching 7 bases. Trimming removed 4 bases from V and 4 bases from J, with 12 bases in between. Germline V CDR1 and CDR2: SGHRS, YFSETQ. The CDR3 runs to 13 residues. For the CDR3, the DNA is TGCGCCAGCAGCGGGACAGCGGGATACGAGCAGTACTTC. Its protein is CASSGTAGYEQYF.

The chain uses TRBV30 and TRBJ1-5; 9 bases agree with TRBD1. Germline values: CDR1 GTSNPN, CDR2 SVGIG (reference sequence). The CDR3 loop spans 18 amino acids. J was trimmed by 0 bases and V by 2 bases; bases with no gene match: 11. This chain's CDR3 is CAWSSDRGMVNSNQPQHF. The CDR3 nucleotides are TGTGCCTGGAGTTCCGACAGGGGGATGGTGAATAGCAATCAGCCCCAGCATTTT.

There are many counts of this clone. The CDR3 nucleotides read TGTGCCAGCAGCCCCGGGACTAGCTCCTACGAGCAGTACTTC. This translates into CASSPGTSSYEQYF. The chain combines TRBV7-9 with TRBJ2-7, with TRBD2 identical over 8 bases. The junction had 3 bases not matched to a gene; V was cut back by 5 bases and J by 0 bases. The CDR3 length is 14 residues. Germline CDR1 and CDR2: SEHNR and FQNEAQ (reference sequence).

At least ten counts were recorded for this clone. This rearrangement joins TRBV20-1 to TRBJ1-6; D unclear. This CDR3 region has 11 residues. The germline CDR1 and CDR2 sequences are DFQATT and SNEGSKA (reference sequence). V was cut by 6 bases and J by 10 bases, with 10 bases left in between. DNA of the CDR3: TGCAGTGCGGGCACAAGGTCACCCCTCCACTTT. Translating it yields CSAGTRSPLHF.

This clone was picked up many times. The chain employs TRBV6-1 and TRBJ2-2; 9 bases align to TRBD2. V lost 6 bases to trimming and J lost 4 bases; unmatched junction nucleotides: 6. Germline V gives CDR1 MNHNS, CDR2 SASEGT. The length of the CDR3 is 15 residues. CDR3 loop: CASRQGLATTGELFF. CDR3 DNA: TGTGCCAGCAGACAGGGACTAGCTACCACCGGGGAGCTGTTTTTT.